Listed below are T cell receptor beta chains from one sample, sequenced in a study of blood T cell repertoires in COVID-19. Profiling relied on immunoSEQ multiplex PCR, and the TCRdb table lists in-frame clones only, not all of them. The sample lists nearly 200,000 clones; around 82% were seen once. Sequenced: PBMCs or T cells enriched from blood (not recorded which). Receptors originate from a man aged 40-55 years who had recovered from COVID-19. CDR3s include the opening cysteine and the closing phenylalanine or tryptophan. The order of the fields is V gene, D gene, J gene, clone size, CDR3 protein, CDR3 DNA. D genes are given only for firm matches. Not every row has a clone size; where given, it reads once, few, many or a size class.

TRBV7-6	-	TRBJ1-6	-	CASSLDPLNSPLHF	TGTGCCAGCAGCTTAGATCCGTTAAATTCACCCCTCCACTTT
TRBV14	-	TRBJ2-3	-	CASSPGGGTQYF	TGTGCCAGCAGCCCGGGTGGTGGTACGCAGTATTTT
TRBV28	TRBD1	TRBJ1-2	once	CATTTGTAYNRDYTF	TGTGCCACCACAACCGGGACAGCTTATAACAGAGACTACACCTTC
TRBV19	-	TRBJ2-3	-	CASSESGLRTDTQYF	TGTGCCAGTAGTGAGTCGGGACTCCGCACAGATACGCAGTATTTT
TRBV2	TRBD1	TRBJ1-2	-	CASSEVDRPNYGYTF	TGTGCCAGCAGTGAGGTGGACAGGCCGAACTATGGCTACACCTTC
TRBV11-2	TRBD2	TRBJ2-3	-	CASSLREGVTDTQYF	TGTGCCAGCAGCCTCCGGGAGGGAGTCACAGATACGCAGTATTTT
TRBV5-5	-	TRBJ1-1	-	CASSLVSNTEAFF	TGTGCCAGCAGCTTGGTATCGAACACTGAAGCTTTCTTT
TRBV18	TRBD1	TRBJ1-4	-	CASSPGTGDNEKLFF	TGTGCCAGCTCACCAGGGACAGGGGATAATGAAAAACTGTTTTTT
TRBV2	-	TRBJ2-7	-	CASSLQGYEQYF	TGTGCCAGCAGTCTTCAGGGCTACGAGCAGTACTTC
TRBV20-1	-	TRBJ1-1	once	CSASLSGTEAFF	TGCAGTGCTAGTCTTTCGGGTACTGAAGCTTTCTTT
TRBV11-2	TRBD1	TRBJ1-2	-	CASSFFQTGVEGYTF	TGTGCCAGCAGCTTTTTCCAGACAGGGGTAGAAGGCTACACCTTC
TRBV6-1	-	TRBJ1-1	-	CASSEVDLTGQEGTEAFF	TGTGCCAGCAGTGAAGTGGATCTTACAGGTCAGGAGGGCACTGAAGCTTTCTTT
TRBV12-5	TRBD1	TRBJ1-1	-	CASGRMTGGPSMNTEAFF	TGTGCTAGTGGCCGCATGACAGGGGGTCCATCAATGAACACTGAAGCTTTCTTT
TRBV20-1	-	TRBJ1-1	-	CSASRTEAFF	TGCAGTGCTAGTCGCACTGAAGCTTTCTTT
TRBV5-1	-	TRBJ2-7	-	CASSSTGAYEQYF	TGCGCCAGCAGCTCTACAGGAGCCTACGAGCAGTACTTC
TRBV27	TRBD1	TRBJ1-1	few	CASSRDRVNTEAFF	TGTGCCAGCAGCAGGGACAGGGTGAACACTGAAGCTTTCTTT
TRBV5-6	-	TRBJ2-2	-	CASSLLSVGSGSTGELFF	TGTGCCAGCAGCTTGTTATCGGTAGGATCGGGGAGCACCGGGGAGCTGTTTTTT
TRBV19	-	TRBJ2-3	-	CASRWGVLADTQYF	TGTGCCAGTAGATGGGGAGTCTTGGCAGATACGCAGTATTTT
TRBV3-1/TRBV3-2	-	TRBJ1-2	-	CASSLELQGHGYTF	TGTGCCAGCAGCCTTGAACTCCAGGGGCATGGCTACACCTTC
TRBV6-2/TRBV6-3	TRBD1	TRBJ1-3	-	CASTPLDRHSGNTIYF	TGTGCCAGCACCCCCCTGGACAGGCACTCTGGAAACACCATATATTTT
TRBV7-9	-	TRBJ1-2	-	CASSLGPGQPNYGYTF	TGTGCCAGCAGCTTAGGGCCGGGACAACCTAACTATGGCTACACCTTC
TRBV19	TRBD1	TRBJ1-1	-	CASSPRADRAGKAFF	TGTGCCAGTAGCCCGAGAGCCGACAGGGCCGGAAAAGCTTTCTTT
TRBV28	-	TRBJ2-7	-	CASWGDRYEQYF	TGTGCCTCTTGGGGGGATCGCTACGAGCAGTACTTC
TRBV6-5	TRBD1	TRBJ1-3	-	CASSSSGQGRNTIYF	TGTGCCAGCAGTTCATCCGGACAGGGAAGAAACACCATATATTTT
TRBV9	-	TRBJ2-1	-	CASSVELNSYNEQFF	TGTGCCAGCAGCGTAGAACTAAACTCCTACAATGAGCAGTTCTTC
TRBV15	-	TRBJ1-1	once	CATSRDGAVPQGAFF	TGTGCCACCAGCAGAGATGGAGCCGTTCCCCAGGGGGCTTTCTTT
TRBV30	-	TRBJ1-6	-	CAWIETGNSPLHF	TGTGCCTGGATAGAGACGGGGAATTCACCCCTCCACTTT
TRBV4-2	-	TRBJ1-2	-	CASSQDTGVTYGYTF	TGTGCCAGCAGCCAAGATACGGGGGTTACTTATGGCTACACCTTC
TRBV7-2	TRBD1	TRBJ2-5	-	CASSLAGTGSWETQYF	TGTGCCAGCAGCTTAGCCGGGACAGGGAGTTGGGAGACCCAGTACTTC
TRBV10-3	TRBD1	TRBJ1-2	-	CAIRQGAGYGYTF	TGTGCCATCAGACAGGGGGCCGGCTATGGCTACACCTTC
TRBV5-1	TRBD2	TRBJ2-3	-	CASRRLAGGRTDTQYF	TGCGCCAGCAGACGACTAGCGGGGGGGCGCACAGATACGCAGTATTTT
TRBV5-5	TRBD1	TRBJ1-1	-	CASSPRAGGRTEAFF	TGTGCCAGCAGCCCCAGAGCAGGGGGCCGGACTGAAGCTTTCTTT
TRBV25-1	-	TRBJ1-5	-	CASSGQGINQPQHF	TGTGCCAGCAGTGGTCAGGGAATCAATCAGCCCCAGCATTTT